This T cell receptor beta chain was sequenced for a study of T cell responses to AZD1222 COVID-19 vaccine. The assay was immunoSEQ multiplex PCR, and TCRdb's table has in-frame clones only and misses some. The data hold some 120,000 clones, with about nine tenths observed a single time. As for this clone: Its antigen is not known.

The CDR3 consists of 14 residues. The junction had 7 bases not matched to a gene; V was cut back by 11 bases and J by 2 bases. Germline CDR1 reads ENHRY; CDR2 reads SYGVKD. Broader study findings: Nearly half of unique spike-specific TCRs reportedly avoided B.1.351 and B.1.1.7 mutated regions.

The material was peripheral blood, obtained on day 0 of AZD1222 vaccination. The V and J genes are TRBV10-3 and TRBJ2-3; 10 positions match TRBD2. The receptor's source is an adult in good health. CDR3 sequence (DNA): TGTGCCGTCTTAGCGGGGGGATTCACAGATACGCAGTATTTT. It yields the protein CAVLAGGFTDTQYF.